The source of this TCR beta chain is a study of T cell repertoires in cytomegalovirus infection. Study at large: Used in the study were CMV epitopes, some recently identified and HLA-C-restricted, others well-studied and HLA-B-restricted.

TCRdb called the reads again in MiXCR, with one record for every CDR3 protein. Of about 770,000 distinct CDR3 sequences in the sample, 25% to 30% were seen once. This clonotype turned up a few times. The antigen is undetermined. The CDR3 contains 11 residues. V was pared by 2 bases and J by 2 bases, with 1 base between. Germline V gene data show CDR1 as MNHEY and CDR2 as SVGEGT. This TCR was recovered from a human donor in good health (CMV status not recorded). Some clones in this sample may be carry-over from other donors' samples. The J gene is TRBJ2-7, the V gene TRBV6-2 or TRBV6-3; D not certain. The material sequenced was cultured CD8+ T cells from PBMCs, taken from culture after CMV antigen stimulation. This CDR3 reads CASSYAYEQYF. The DNA for the CDR3 is TGTGCCAGCAGTTACGCCTACGAGCAGTACTTC.